A selection of T cell receptor beta chains follows, all from one sample in a study of shared clonotypes between healthy human individuals. Sequencing used immunoSEQ multiplex PCR; TCRdb keeps in-frame clones, though not all of them. The data contain a few hundred thousand clones, around 67% of them singletons. Sequenced: memory CD4+ T cells sorted from blood. These receptors originate from a man aged 30-40 years in good health. The CDR3 runs from the conserved cysteine through the conserved F or W. A D gene is named only where the DNA matches it firmly. Size tells how often a clone was seen (once, few, many) or the class of an expanded clone, and some rows leave it out.

v_gene,d_gene,j_gene,abundance,CDR3aa,CDR3nt
TRBV19,NA,TRBJ2-1,NA,CASSVDFPPVFF,TGTGCCAGTAGTGTCGATTTCCCTCCGGTGTTCTTC
TRBV7-7,NA,TRBJ2-3,NA,CASSFLGPGTDTQYF,TGTGCCAGCAGCTTTCTTGGGCCGGGGACAGATACGCAGTATTTT
TRBV7-2,NA,TRBJ1-1,NA,CASSPLYGIGSFF,TGTGCCAGCAGCCCATTGTACGGGATCGGGTCTTTCTTT
TRBV9,NA,TRBJ2-1,NA,CASSVAGAGTSYNEQFF,TGTGCCAGCAGCGTAGCCGGAGCGGGCACCTCCTACAATGAGCAGTTCTTC
TRBV6-5,TRBD2,TRBJ2-1,few,CASSRGTSEDEQFF,TGTGCCAGCAGTCGGGGGACTAGCGAGGATGAGCAGTTCTTC
TRBV10-1,TRBD1,TRBJ2-3,NA,CASSSGTGKSTDTQYF,TGCGCCAGCAGTTCCGGGACAGGGAAGAGCACAGATACGCAGTATTTT
TRBV6-5,TRBD2,TRBJ2-1,few,CASSVPGLAKNEQFF,TGTGCCAGCAGTGTACCGGGACTAGCGAAAAATGAGCAGTTCTTC
TRBV15,NA,TRBJ2-5,NA,CATSRGGNLETQYF,TGTGCCACCAGCAGAGGCGGGAACTTAGAGACCCAGTACTTC
TRBV27,NA,TRBJ1-1,NA,CASSLDRNTEAFF,TGTGCCAGCAGTTTAGACAGGAACACTGAAGCTTTCTTT
TRBV2,NA,TRBJ2-7,NA,CASSDSGARYEQYF,TGTGCCAGCAGTGATTCTGGGGCGCGCTACGAGCAGTACTTC
TRBV4-3,NA,TRBJ1-1,NA,CASSQSRGAQRAFF,TGCGCCAGCAGCCAATCCCGGGGAGCCCAAAGAGCTTTCTTT
TRBV28,NA,TRBJ2-3,NA,CASSLPGGTDTQYF,TGTGCCAGCAGTTTACCGGGCGGCACAGATACGCAGTATTTT
TRBV21-1,NA,TRBJ2-7,NA,CASSRSPGLVPTEQYF,TGTGCCAGCAGCAGAAGTCCGGGACTAGTGCCTACCGAGCAGTACTTC
TRBV6-4,TRBD2,TRBJ2-3,NA,CASSDGTSVTDTQYF,TGTGCCAGCAGTGACGGGACTAGCGTAACAGATACGCAGTATTTT
TRBV2,TRBD1,TRBJ2-7,NA,CASSVTGGSTYEQYF,TGTGCCAGCAGCGTAACAGGGGGTAGTACCTACGAGCAGTACTTC
TRBV19,NA,TRBJ1-5,NA,CASSIWLSANQPQHF,TGTGCCAGTAGTATATGGCTCTCCGCTAATCAGCCCCAGCATTTT
TRBV10-2,NA,TRBJ1-2,many,CASRGRANYGYTF,TGCGCCAGCAGAGGCAGGGCTAACTATGGCTACACCTTC
TRBV4-3,NA,TRBJ1-5,few,CASSQTAINNQPQHF,TGCGCCAGCAGCCAAACCGCGATAAATAATCAGCCCCAGCATTTT
TRBV18,NA,TRBJ2-7,many,CASSPSRVEQYF,TGTGCCAGCTCTCCCTCCCGGGTCGAGCAGTACTTC
TRBV7-2,NA,TRBJ2-5,NA,CASSLAPGGETQYF,TGTGCCAGCAGCTTAGCTCCCGGGGGAGAGACCCAGTACTTC